The 28 T cell receptor beta chains below all came from one sample that was sequenced in a study of response to subunit inactivated influenza vaccine. TCRdb called the RT-PCR reads again in MiXCR, with one record for every CDR3 protein. Found here are about 830,000 distinct CDR3 sequences, approximately 17% of them singletons; the top ten hold roughly a tenth. The sample was PBMCs from blood, taken roughly 5 days after vaccination. The receptors derive from a man in his fifties who received an inactivated influenza vaccine.

This chain uses TRBV11-2 with TRBJ1-5; D is unclear. With 5 bases removed from V and 3 bases from J, the gap between germline ends came to 8 bases. Germline assignment: CDR1 SGHAT and CDR2 FQNNGV. This CDR3 region has 13 residues. The CDR3 DNA reads TGTGCCAGCAGCCGGGAGTTCAATCAGCCCCAGCATTTT. This sequence encodes CASSREFNQPQHF.

A few counts support this clonotype. This rearrangement joins TRBV6-2 or TRBV6-3 to TRBJ2-1; 11 bases match TRBD2. V was pared by 0 bases and J by 15 bases, with 7 bases of the junction left unmatched. From germline, CDR1 is MNHEY and CDR2 SVGEGT. The CDR3 extends over 14 amino acids. Here the CDR3 DNA reads TGTGCCAGCAGTTACTCGATAGCGGGGGGGCAACTGTTCTTC. This codes for CASSYSIAGGQLFF.

The V and J genes are TRBV30 and TRBJ1-6; no clear D. CDR1 is GTSNPN, CDR2 SVGIG, per germline (reference sequence). CDR3 length: 13 amino acids. Deletions cut 3 bases from V and 10 bases from J, with 13 bases between. The CDR3 nucleotides read TGTGCCTGGAGGATAAACATCGGCTCACCCCTCCACTTT. This translates into CAWRINIGSPLHF.

This clonotype was found a few times. V gene TRBV29-1 combines with J gene TRBJ2-1; 7 bases are shared with TRBD2. Germline V lookup: CDR1 SQVTM, CDR2 ANQGSEA. The CDR3 runs 14 residues. Unmatched junction bases numbered 3, after V lost 4 bases and J lost 0 bases. CDR3 region: CSVGGGSSYNEQFF. CDR3 coding DNA: TGCAGCGTTGGGGGGGGGAGCTCCTACAATGAGCAGTTCTTC.

This chain connects TRBV5-1 to TRBJ2-7, with TRBD2 matching 10 bases. There are 16 residues in the CDR3. J was trimmed by 3 bases and V by 0 bases; bases with no gene match: 6. Germline V lookup: CDR1 SGHRS, CDR2 YFSETQ. CDR3 DNA: TGCGCCAGCAGCTTGGCTGCTAGCGGGAGCCTCTACGAGCAGTACTTC. This sequence encodes CASSLAASGSLYEQYF.

This clonotype was seen at least ten times. The chain joins TRBV7-3 to TRBJ2-5, with 7 bases fitting TRBD2. V gave up 4 bases and J gave up 0 bases; unmatched junction bases: 8. This CDR3 contains 16 residues. CDR1 is SGHTA and CDR2 is FQGTGA in the germline V gene. CDR3 nucleotide sequence: TGTGCCAGCAGCTCCTCCTTAGCGGGCCACCAAGAGACCCAGTACTTC. This gives the protein CASSSSLAGHQETQYF.

The V call is TRBV6-2 or TRBV6-3, the J call TRBJ2-7, with D possibly matching TRBD1 (6 bases). The CDR3 totals 15 residues. In germline, CDR1 is MNHEY, CDR2 SVGEGT. Between the trimmed V and J ends, which lost 2 bases and 3 bases, there was a span of 14 bases. The CDR3 reads CASSYITGNFYEQYF. The DNA of the CDR3 is TGTGCCAGCAGTTACATAACAGGGAACTTCTACGAGCAGTACTTC.

This clonotype was picked up many times. This chain uses TRBV28 with TRBJ1-1; the D gene is possibly TRBD1 (5 bases). Germline CDR1 reads MDHEN; CDR2 reads SYDVKM. This CDR3 comprises 16 residues. V was pared by 4 bases and J by 1 base, with 16 bases between. The CDR3 spells CASSSLGTTGNTEAFF. CDR3 in DNA: TGTGCCAGCAGTTCCTTGGGGACCACAGGGAACACTGAAGCTTTCTTT.

The sample holds many counts of this clonotype. The chain carries TRBV7-9 and TRBJ2-5; unclear D gene. Germline CDR1 SEHNR, CDR2 FQNEAQ (reference sequence). The CDR3 is 15 amino acids. Trimming took off 6 bases at V and 2 bases at J, with 16 bases between the two ends. This CDR3 reads CASSPLDTAQETQYF. In DNA form, the CDR3 reads TGTGCCAGCAGTCCTCTAGACACCGCTCAAGAGACCCAGTACTTC.

The rearrangement joins TRBV11-2 to TRBJ1-3, with D hard to call. V was shortened by 4 bases and J by 0 bases, with 7 bases between the two germline ends. CDR3 length equals 14 residues. Germline CDR1 SGHAT, CDR2 FQNNGV. The DNA for the CDR3 is TGTGCCAGCAGCTACAGCCACTCTGGAAACACCATATATTTT. Protein sequence: CASSYSHSGNTIYF.

This clonotype was seen a few times. The J gene is TRBJ2-3, the V gene TRBV20-1; D ambiguous. The CDR3 is 12 residues long. The ends were cut back, 6 bases at V and 0 bases at J, with 7 bases in the middle. Germline loops: CDR1 DFQATT, CDR2 SNEGSKA (reference sequence). CDR3 protein: CSAQTSTDTQYF. CDR3 coding DNA: TGCAGTGCGCAGACTAGCACAGATACGCAGTATTTT.

In regard to this clonotype: The junction does not match germline at one end; this may be a read error. This chain connects TRBV7-3 to TRBJ2-2; maybe TRBD2 (5 bases). The CDR3 is 17 residues long. Germline CDR1 reads SGHTA; CDR2 reads FQGTGA. CDR3 nucleotide sequence: TGTGCCAGCAGCATAACGGGATGGGCAGTGAACACCGGGGAGCTGTTTTTT. It encodes CASSITGWAVNTGELFF.

This clonotype was seen a handful of times. The chain carries TRBV20-1 and TRBJ2-1; perhaps D is TRBD1 or TRBD2 (5 bases each). Germline CDR1 reads DFQATT; CDR2 reads SNEGSKA (reference sequence). V lost 6 bases, J lost 7 bases, and 16 bases lay in between. The CDR3 sequence is 13 residues long. Here the CDR3 DNA reads TGCAGTGCCTCGGGGCCGTTTGAAAATGAGCAGTTCTTC. It encodes CSASGPFENEQFF.

V usage is TRBV7-2 and J usage is TRBJ2-7; D unresolved. Germline V lookup: CDR1 SGHTA, CDR2 FQGNSA. The V and J ends lost 1 base and 4 bases respectively, with 11 bases between them. The CDR3 has 14 residues. The CDR3 sequence is CASSLVGPIYEQYF. The CDR3 DNA follows: TGTGCCAGCAGCTTAGTCGGTCCTATTTACGAGCAGTACTTC.

This clonotype was seen a handful of times. This sequence joins TRBV6-2 or TRBV6-3 and TRBJ2-3; no firm D call. The V end was cut by 5 bases, the J end by 4 bases, with 13 bases between. Germline V gene lookup returns CDR1 MNHEY and CDR2 SVGEGT. The CDR3 covers 14 residues. The CDR3 protein is CASSRLRPADTQYF. As DNA, the CDR3 is TGTGCCAGCAGTCGACTCCGACCAGCAGATACGCAGTATTTT.

This clonotype was picked up a small number of times. J is TRBJ1-1 and V is TRBV10-3; D is uncertain. CDR1 and CDR2 (germline): ENHRY, SYGVKD. V was trimmed by 4 bases and J by 4 bases, leaving 7 bases between them. CDR3 size: 12 residues. The CDR3 DNA is TGTGCCATCAGTGTAGGTGGCACTGAAGCTTTCTTT. The encoded protein is CAISVGGTEAFF.

V usage is TRBV28 and J usage is TRBJ1-6; D is uncertain. The CDR3 spans 14 residues. Germline V gene lookup returns CDR1 MDHEN and CDR2 SYDVKM. Trimming removed 10 bases at V and 2 bases at J, with 12 bases between. The CDR3 is CATSREAYNSPLHF. CDR3 DNA: TGTGCCACCAGCCGGGAGGCCTATAATTCACCCCTCCACTTT.

This clonotype was recorded a few times. The J gene is TRBJ2-7, the V gene TRBV6-1, with 7 bases identical to TRBD1. Germline CDR1 is MNHNS and CDR2 is SASEGT. V dropped 5 bases and J dropped 2; count of bases not matched to a gene: 9. CDR3 length: 15 amino acids. This CDR3 is CASSPQTGVPYEQYF. For the CDR3, the DNA is TGTGCCAGCAGTCCGCAAACAGGGGTTCCCTACGAGCAGTACTTC.

The chain joins TRBV19 to TRBJ2-3; tentatively, D is TRBD1 (6 bases). Trimming removed 6 bases at V and 4 bases at J, with 26 bases between. Germline CDR1 is LNHDA and CDR2 is SQIVND (reference sequence). The CDR3 runs to 18 residues. The chain's CDR3 is CASRDSAGYIDRPDTQYF. DNA for the CDR3: TGTGCCAGTAGGGACAGCGCCGGGTATATTGACCGTCCAGATACGCAGTATTTT.

V gene TRBV7-6 combines with J gene TRBJ1-6; D remains unclear. The V and J ends lost 8 bases and 7 bases respectively, with 12 bases between them. The germline CDR1 and CDR2 sequences are SGHVS and FNYEAQ. CDR3 length: 13 amino acids. The DNA for the CDR3 is TGTGCCAGCTCCCCCGGAATAAATTCACCCCTCCACTTT. Translating gives CASSPGINSPLHF.

V is TRBV10-3 and J is TRBJ2-7; 10 bases are a match to TRBD2. The junction had 8 bases not matched to a gene; V was cut back by 2 bases and J by 4 bases. The CDR3 is made up of 16 amino acids. Per germline, CDR1 ENHRY and CDR2 SYGVKD. The CDR3 here is CAISERAASGSYEQYF. CDR3 nucleotides: TGTGCCATCAGTGAGCGGGCGGCTAGCGGGAGTTACGAGCAGTACTTC.

Worth noting for this clonotype: A much more abundant neighbour one base away suggests this may be a read error. The gene calls are TRBV20-1 and TRBJ2-1; D remains unclear. Trimming took off 3 bases at V and 3 bases at J, with 9 bases between the two ends. Germline assignment: CDR1 DFQATT and CDR2 SNEGSKA (reference sequence). This CDR3 is built from 13 residues. The CDR3 DNA follows: TGCAGTGCTAGGAGAGCGAACTACAATGAGCAGTTCTTC. Translated: CSARRANYNEQFF.

This clonotype was counted many times. This chain uses TRBV20-1 with TRBJ2-7; a possible D gene is TRBD2 (5 bases). V lost 3 bases to trimming and J lost 2 bases, with 14 bases between them. The CDR3 is 14 amino acids. Germline CDR1 and CDR2: DFQATT and SNEGSKA (reference sequence). The CDR3 region is CSASGSSFTYEQYF. DNA of the CDR3: TGCAGTGCTAGCGGCTCTAGCTTCACCTACGAGCAGTACTTC.

The chain couples TRBV14 to TRBJ2-4; TRBD2 matches 10 bases. Germline values: CDR1 SGHDN, CDR2 FVKESK. V shed 3 bases and J 9 bases; nucleotides not matched to a gene: 5. This CDR3 has 14 residues. CDR3 amino acids: CASSQSSGSSIQYF. The DNA for the CDR3 is TGTGCCAGCAGCCAGTCTAGCGGGAGTTCCATTCAGTACTTC.

This chain joins TRBV6-5 and TRBJ1-6; maybe TRBD1 (5 bases). The germline gives CDR1 MNHEY, CDR2 SVGAGI. There are 17 residues in the CDR3. With 0 bases removed from V and 10 bases from J, the gap between germline ends came to 19 bases. CDR3 nucleotide sequence: TGTGCCAGCAGTTACTCGAGAGTGGAGGGGATAGGCTCACCCCTCCACTTT. It specifies CASSYSRVEGIGSPLHF.

The chain has TRBV21-1 and TRBJ2-3; the table names TRBD2, a call not compared with the DNA. TRBV21-1 is flagged as a pseudogene. This CDR3 spans 16 amino acids. Here the CDR3 DNA reads TGTGCCAGCAGCAAAGGGCCGCTAGCGGGAGGAGATACGCAGTATTTT. Its translation is CASSKGPLAGGDTQYF.

The V and J genes are TRBV7-2 and TRBJ2-5; D gene uncertain. Germline V gene sequence: CDR1 SGHTA, CDR2 FQGNSA. Trimming took 4 bases from V and 2 from J, leaving 14 bases between them. The CDR3 spans 15 residues. The CDR3 loop is CASSSPVLMQETQYF. The CDR3, as DNA: TGTGCCAGCAGCTCCCCCGTCCTTATGCAAGAGACCCAGTACTTC. Full variable domain (remainder filled in from reference TRBV7-2 and TRBJ2-5): GAGVSQSPSNKVTEKGKDVELRCDPISGHTALYWYRQSLGQGLEFLIYFQGNSAPDKSGLPSDRFSAERTGGSVSTLTIQRTQQEDSAVYLCASSSPVLMQETQYFGPGTRLLVL.

This sequence joins TRBV12-3 or TRBV12-4 and TRBJ2-2; tentatively, D is TRBD2 (6 bases). V dropped 6 bases and J dropped 4 bases, with 15 bases sitting between them. CDR3 length equals 15 residues. The CDR3 is CASRVRQGGTGELFF. As DNA, the CDR3 is TGTGCCAGCAGAGTGAGGCAGGGAGGCACCGGGGAGCTGTTTTTT.